This TCR beta chain is drawn from a study of cytomegalovirus exposure and HLA in healthy donors. Findings of the study overall: Links to common viral pathogens appeared, in a later analysis, for several of the most significant clusters. The study reported that TCR beta sequences accurately predicted HLA-A and HLA-B alleles in most subjects. Presence/absence analyses treated sequencing depth as roughly uniform across donors.

60 Vbeta and 13 Jbeta primers were used in PCR. Profiling relied on immunoSEQ multiplex PCR, and the TCRdb table lists in-frame clones only, not all of them. The sample lists 50,000 to 60,000 clones; roughly 80% were seen once. Only a few counts were recorded for this clone. Its specificity is unknown. CDR3 size: 14 residues. The J segment lost 2 bases and the V segment lost 1 base, leaving 0 bases of the junction unmatched. CDR1 and CDR2 from the germline V gene are SEHNR and FQNEAQ (reference sequence). The sequenced sample consisted of PBMCs. The receptor comes from a woman aged 35 to 49 in good health and CMV-seropositive. The V call is TRBV7-9, the J call TRBJ2-7; 9 nucleotides match TRBD1. The CDR3 DNA follows: TGTGCCAGCAGCTTAGGACAGGGGGCCTACGAGCAGTACTTC. It is translated as CASSLGQGAYEQYF.